A single sample is the source of the 16 T cell receptor beta chains below, sequenced in a study of blood T cell repertoires in COVID-19 (dated by TCRdb to about 2020). The library was prepared using the immunoSEQ multiplex PCR assay. The table was pulled from immuneACCESS by TCRdb, which kept in-frame rearrangements only. Such tables lose some clones; where checked, under half of the loss comes from unresolved V genes, and the rest has no known cause. Across this sample there are 130,000 or so clones, with 83% seen only once. The ten largest make up 15% to 20% of the sample. Sequenced input: PBMCs or T cells enriched from blood (not recorded which). All receptors come from a man between 25 and 39 years old who had recovered from COVID-19.

This clone has just a few counts. The same CDR3 is also encoded by other DNA sequences in this sample. The chain couples TRBV7-9 to TRBJ1-1; no definite D call. This CDR3 region has 15 residues. The V gene's germline CDR1 is SEHNR and CDR2 FQNEAQ (reference sequence). V was clipped by 0 bases and J by 1 base, with 9 bases between them. The CDR3 here is CASSLARGGNTEAFF. CDR3 coding DNA: TGTGCCAGCAGCTTAGCGCGGGGAGGGAACACTGAAGCTTTCTTT. Full variable domain (rest looked up from reference TRBV7-9 and TRBJ1-1): DTGVSQNPRHKITKRGQNVTFRCDPISEHNRLYWYRQTLGQGPEFLTYFQNEAQLEKSRLLSDRFSAERPKGSFSTLEIQRTEQGDSAMYLCASSLARGGNTEAFFGQGTRLTVV.

The genes are TRBV28 and TRBJ1-1; TRBD1 agrees at 8 bases. V dropped 5 bases and J dropped 1; count of bases not matched to a gene: 3. This CDR3 spans 14 amino acids. CDR1 and CDR2 (germline): MDHEN, SYDVKM. CDR3 residues: CASSLQGANTEAFF. The DNA of the CDR3 is TGTGCCAGCAGTCTCCAGGGGGCGAACACTGAAGCTTTCTTT.

With respect to this clone: At the DNA level, this CDR3 is encoded by other sequences in the same sample as well. The CDR3: CASSLRTSGYNEQFF. DNA of the CDR3: TGTGCCAGCAGCTTACGGACTAGCGGCTACAATGAGCAGTTCTTC. The chain links TRBV7-9 to TRBJ2-1; 10 bases are shared with TRBD2. This CDR3 contains 15 residues. The germline CDR1 and CDR2 sequences are SEHNR and FQNEAQ (reference sequence). With V trimmed by 2 bases and J by 3 bases, 1 base remained unmatched.

The sample holds one count of this clone. Written as DNA, the CDR3 is TGTGCCAGCAGTTTTGTGCAGGGCAATTCACCCCTCCACTTT. Residues: CASSFVQGNSPLHF. V gene TRBV6-5 combines with J gene TRBJ1-6; a possible D gene is TRBD1 (5 bases). The CDR3 is made up of 14 amino acids. V shed 4 bases and J shed 7 bases, with 11 bases lying between them. Germline CDR1 and CDR2: MNHEY and SVGAGI.

The chain employs TRBV9 and TRBJ1-4; 7 nucleotides align to TRBD1. Trimming at V came to 3 bases and at J to 6 bases, leaving 5 bases not matched to a gene. The CDR3 is 14 amino acids. The germline V gene encodes CDR1 SGDLS and CDR2 YYNGEE. Here the CDR3 reads CASSDLQGDEKLFF. The CDR3 DNA reads TGTGCCAGCAGCGATCTTCAGGGGGATGAAAAACTGTTTTTT.

The chain employs TRBV5-1 and TRBJ2-5; D may be TRBD2 (8 bases). The CDR3 length is 15 residues. Germline V lookup: CDR1 SGHRS, CDR2 YFSETQ. Trimming removed 5 bases at V and 4 bases at J, with 18 bases between. Written as DNA, the CDR3 is TGCGCCAGCAGACAGGGGCGGGGGGCCCCAGAGACCCAGTACTTC. Its translation is CASRQGRGAPETQYF.

The chain is built from TRBV13 and TRBJ2-3; D call uncertain. Germline CDR1 reads PRHDT; CDR2 reads FYEKMQ (reference sequence). The CDR3 is made up of 16 amino acids. V was shortened by 5 bases and J by 4 bases, with 19 bases between the two germline ends. The CDR3 protein is CASSPTPVVPSDTQYF. The CDR3 region has the DNA TGTGCCAGCAGCCCCACCCCAGTGGTCCCCTCAGATACGCAGTATTTT.

The J gene is TRBJ1-5, the V gene TRBV19, with 8 bases identical to TRBD1. Unmatched junction bases numbered 8, after V lost 8 bases and J lost 5 bases. The CDR3 covers 14 residues. Germline CDR1 LNHDA, CDR2 SQIVND (reference sequence). CDR3 DNA: TGTGCCAGTTCCGGACAGGGTCTGGATCAGCCCCAGCATTTT. It specifies CASSGQGLDQPQHF.

The V gene is TRBV9, the J gene TRBJ2-3; 7 nucleotides agree with TRBD2. Losses at the gene ends were 0 bases for V and 1 base for J; bases not matched to a gene: 2. Germline CDR1 SGDLS, CDR2 YYNGEE. CDR3 size: 15 residues. The CDR3 nucleotides read TGTGCCAGCAGCGTAGCTCGGGGGGGCACAGATACGCAGTATTTT. Translating gives CASSVARGGTDTQYF. Based on the CDR3 plus reference TRBV9 and TRBJ2-3, the full variable domain is DSGVTQTPKHLITATGQRVTLRCSPRSGDLSVYWYQQSLDQGLQFLIQYYNGEERAKGNILERFSAQQFPDLHSELNLSSLELGDSALYFCASSVARGGTDTQYFGPGTRLTVL.

The rearrangement links TRBV30 to TRBJ1-5; D is ambiguous. The V end was cut by 0 bases, the J end by 3 bases, with 12 bases between. This CDR3 region has 15 residues. The germline CDR1 and CDR2 sequences are GTSNPN and SVGIG (reference sequence). Written as DNA, the CDR3 is TGTGCCTGGAGTGTACTAAGTGGTCCCAATCAGCCCCAGCATTTT. This codes for CAWSVLSGPNQPQHF.

For this clone: At one end, the junction sequence differs from germline, possibly due to a read error. The chain carries TRBV19 and TRBJ2-6, with D possibly matching TRBD1 (5 bases). The germline CDR1 and CDR2 sequences are LNHDA and SQIVND (reference sequence). CDR3 length: 15 amino acids. The CDR3 DNA reads TGTGCCAGTCGTCGTCAGGAGTTTGGGGCCAACATCCTGACTTTC. Its translation is CASRRQEFGANILTF.

The genes are TRBV7-3 and TRBJ2-3; tentative D call: TRBD2 (6 bases). Deletions cut 5 bases from V and 4 bases from J, with 16 bases between. The CDR3 sequence is 15 residues long. Germline-derived CDR1 and CDR2 are SGHTA and FQGTGA. CDR3 bases: TGTGCCAGCAGCCCGGGGAGGTCAAGGGCAGATACGCAGTATTTT. Protein sequence: CASSPGRSRADTQYF.

The chain has TRBV11-1 and TRBJ2-1, with 8 positions matching TRBD2. Per germline, CDR1 SGHAT and CDR2 FQDESV (reference sequence). This CDR3 has 14 residues. The ends lost 1 base at V and 9 bases at J; junction bases unmatched: 5. DNA of the CDR3: TGTGCCAGCAGCTTAGACCCCGGGGGGGGTGAGCAGTTCTTC. This encodes CASSLDPGGGEQFF.

This clone appeared a single time. The chain employs TRBV6-5 and TRBJ1-1; 7 nucleotides line up with TRBD1. The CDR3 totals 12 residues. Looked up from germline, CDR1 is MNHEY and CDR2 is SVGAGI. Trimming took 10 bases from V and 3 from J; bases not matched to a gene: 5. DNA for the CDR3: TGTGCCACCCGGGGACAGCACACTGAAGCTTTCTTT. This gives the protein CATRGQHTEAFF.

The V and J genes are TRBV19 and TRBJ1-3; no definite D call. Germline V CDR1 and CDR2: LNHDA, SQIVND (reference sequence). Trimming shortened V by 6 bases and J by 0 bases, and 12 bases separated the two germline ends. This CDR3 spans 15 amino acids. CDR3 coding DNA: TGTGCCAGTAGCCAGACGTCGGGCTCTGGAAACACCATATATTTT. This gives the protein CASSQTSGSGNTIYF.

This clone is a singleton in its sample. The chain joins TRBV18 to TRBJ1-4, with D perhaps TRBD1 (5 bases). The V end lost 3 bases, the J end lost 0 bases, and 5 bases lay between the germline ends. Germline lookup yields CDR1 KGHSH and CDR2 LQKENI. The CDR3 has 14 amino acids. The CDR3 bases are TGTGCCAGCTCACCGGACACAACTAATGAAAAACTGTTTTTT. This translates into CASSPDTTNEKLFF.